Included here is one T cell receptor beta chain sequence, with context. Its cognate antigen has yet to be identified. No base quality information exists; no much larger clone differs at one position. Different DNA sequences within this sample yield the same CDR3. This specimen comes from a study of blood T cell repertoires in COVID-19 (dated by TCRdb to the early 2020s). Background on the whole study: The collaborator samples originated in the United States, Italy and Spain and spanned the acute and convalescent phases of COVID-19. The material from the prospective study consisted of cDNA or gDNA derived from T cells, B-cell-depleted T cells, or PBMCs. Deeply sampled blood TCRbeta repertoires from subjects exposed to, actively infected with, or recovered from COVID-19 were included in the dataset. The repertoires were released in a freely available public database meant as a resource for research on the immune response to SARS-CoV-2. Samples came from the ongoing ImmuneRACE study (first 160 participants) plus 1,254 subjects from 6 global collaborators. A de-identified subject ID, COVID-19 status, age in years and sex were almost always included in the sample metadata. HLA class I and class II types, where available, came from metadata supplied by the sample provider rather than from assay-based typing.

Relative to germline, V is 4 bases shorter and J is 1 base shorter, with 10 bases between their ends. CDR1 and CDR2 were assigned from the germline V gene as SGDLS and YYNGEE. CDR3 length: 14 amino acids, cysteine to phenylalanine. Of all the DNA, just the CDR3 is kept, 42 bases in frame from base 1. At one collaborating source in Seattle, patients were enrolled during active infection and were followed longitudinally through the course of disease. Collaborating institutions collected whole blood in K2EDTA tubes following their own protocols. For TCRbeta analysis, collaborators shipped samples in one of three forms: frozen whole blood, isolated PBMCs, or DNA extracted from either of those sample types. TCRbeta CDR3 regions were amplified from genomic DNA by means of the immunoSEQ Assay, a bias-controlled multiplex PCR. In the original analysis: The number of nucleated cells in each sample was estimated by amplification of reference gene primers within the assay. To quantify the absolute abundance of each unique TCRbeta CDR3 rearrangement, sequence reads were collapsed and filtered. For each sample, productive Simpson clonality was calculated as the square root of Simpson's diversity index across productive rearrangements. Here the immuneACCESS table is served through TCRdb, limited to in-frame sequences with V and J called. Missing clones are a known gap in these copies; in checked studies unresolved V genes cover under half, and the rest lacks a known reason. That table supplies the V and J calls and clone size; D and trimming were determined from the DNA. This sample is represented by around 250,000 clones; around 87% of them were singletons. The ten most abundant clones make up about 2% of the sample.

Findings and caveats that apply to the study as a whole: Clinical and demographic metadata were provided uncurated, with the amount varying by source and participant.

Input material: peripheral blood. The rearrangement combines TRBV9 with TRBJ2-3, with TRBD1 tentatively as D gene (6 bases match). The source of this sequence is a woman aged 60-75 years with COVID-19, enrolled during active disease. The nucleotide sequence reads TGTGCCAGCAGCCCCAGGACAGGCACAGATACGCAGTATTTT. It encodes CASSPRTGTDTQYF.